Presented here are 31 T cell receptor beta chains from one specimen sequenced in a study of blood T cell repertoires in COVID-19. This table comes from immunoSEQ multiplex PCR, and its TCRdb copy is limited to in-frame clones, with some not included. Altogether 130,000 to 150,000 clones are present, roughly 84% being singletons, with the ten largest covering roughly 6.2%. The sequenced sample was PBMCs or T cells enriched from blood (not recorded which). These receptors were taken from a woman between 45 and 65 years old who had been exposed to COVID-19.

The chain links TRBV6-2 or TRBV6-3 to TRBJ1-5, with a weak D call TRBD1 (6 bases). Per the germline V gene, CDR1 is MNHEY and CDR2 is SVGEGT. The ends were cut back, 4 bases at V and 5 bases at J, with 15 bases in the middle. The CDR3 spans 15 residues. CDR3 residues: CASSLRQVDYQPQHF. The DNA for the CDR3 is TGTGCCAGCAGTTTACGACAGGTAGACTATCAGCCCCAGCATTTT.

This chain joins TRBV7-2 and TRBJ1-2, with 7 bases fitting TRBD1. The germline V gene encodes CDR1 SGHTA and CDR2 FQGNSA. The CDR3 totals 17 residues. Losses at the gene ends were 3 bases for V and 5 bases for J; bases not matched to a gene: 15. The CDR3 DNA sequence: TGTGCCAGCAGCTTCGACAGGGACAAACTGCGGTCGTATGGCTACACCTTC. Protein: CASSFDRDKLRSYGYTF.

The gene calls are TRBV29-1 and TRBJ1-1; possibly TRBD1 for D (6 bases). Germline lookup yields CDR1 SQVTM and CDR2 ANQGSEA. Trimming shortened V by 7 bases and J by 12 bases, and 15 bases separated the two germline ends. The CDR3 is made up of 10 amino acids. The CDR3 reads CSAEEGTPFF. CDR3 DNA sequence: TGCAGCGCCGAAGAGGGGACACCTTTCTTT.

The J gene is TRBJ1-1, the V gene TRBV7-2; D is undetermined. The CDR3 has 14 residues. Trimming removed 0 bases from V and 1 base from J, with 6 bases in between. The V gene's germline CDR1 is SGHTA and CDR2 FQGNSA. The CDR3 reads CASSLASGNTEAFF. The CDR3 DNA reads TGTGCCAGCAGCTTAGCTTCCGGGAACACTGAAGCTTTCTTT.

This sequence joins TRBV5-1 and TRBJ1-2; TRBD1 is a possible D gene (6 bases). The germline gives CDR1 SGHRS, CDR2 YFSETQ. Trimming pared 3 bases from V and 2 bases from J, leaving 11 bases between. CDR3 size: 14 residues. For the CDR3, the DNA is TGCGCCAGCAGCTACAGGACAGACAACTATGGCTACACCTTC. This codes for CASSYRTDNYGYTF.

This chain connects TRBV18 to TRBJ1-1; TRBD1 matches 12 bases. In germline, CDR1 is KGHSH, CDR2 LQKENI. CDR3 length equals 17 residues. The V segment lost 8 bases and the J segment 2 bases; nucleotides outside the gene matches: 12. The CDR3 DNA follows: TGTGCCAGCCAGAATAAGGGGACAGGGGGCGGAAACACTGAAGCTTTCTTT. Translation: CASQNKGTGGGNTEAFF.

The V call is TRBV20-1, the J call TRBJ1-1, with D possibly matching TRBD1 (5 bases). The length of the CDR3 is 16 residues. Deletions cut 3 bases from V and 5 bases from J, with 22 bases between. CDR1 and CDR2 from the germline V gene are DFQATT and SNEGSKA (reference sequence). The CDR3 nucleotides read TGCAGTGCTAGTACTTTAGGGGACTATGGGAGTACTGAAGCTTTCTTT. It is translated as CSASTLGDYGSTEAFF.

The chain joins TRBV9 to TRBJ2-3, with TRBD2 identical over 7 bases. The CDR3 length is 15 residues. The J segment lost 5 bases and the V segment lost 0 bases, leaving 6 bases of the junction unmatched. Germline V lookup: CDR1 SGDLS, CDR2 YYNGEE. The CDR3 here is CASSVGRGKGDTQYF. CDR3 sequence (DNA): TGTGCCAGCAGCGTAGGGCGGGGGAAGGGAGATACGCAGTATTTT.

The V and J genes are TRBV7-2 and TRBJ2-2; D unresolved. The CDR3 consists of 16 residues. V lost 5 bases and J 4 bases, leaving 17 bases between the germline ends. Germline CDR1 SGHTA, CDR2 FQGNSA. The CDR3 spells CASSLSVMVGTGELFF. The CDR3 bases are TGTGCCAGCAGCCTAAGCGTCATGGTGGGCACCGGGGAGCTGTTTTTT.

The V call is TRBV5-1, the J call TRBJ2-2, with no clear D. CDR1 is SGHRS, CDR2 YFSETQ, per germline. CDR3 size: 13 residues. Trimming cost V 2 bases and J 1 base, with 3 bases left between them. The CDR3 bases are TGCGCCAGCAGCTTCCAGAACACCGGGGAGCTGTTTTTT. It codes for CASSFQNTGELFF.

The rearrangement joins TRBV29-1 to TRBJ2-1, with 15 bases fitting TRBD2. This CDR3 comprises 17 residues. CDR1 is SQVTM and CDR2 is ANQGSEA in the germline V gene. The ends lost 6 bases at V and 1 base at J; junction bases unmatched: 7. CDR3 in DNA: TGCAGCGTGAGGGGACTAGCGGGGGGCGATTCCTACAATGAGCAGTTCTTC. It codes for CSVRGLAGGDSYNEQFF.

The rearrangement links TRBV5-1 to TRBJ1-4; no clear D gene. V was cut by 1 base and J by 0 bases, with 4 bases left in between. The CDR3 is 14 amino acids. In germline, CDR1 is SGHRS, CDR2 YFSETQ. The CDR3, as DNA: TGCGCCAGCAGCTTGACAGCAACTAATGAAAAACTGTTTTTT. Protein: CASSLTATNEKLFF. The full variable domain, in which reference TRBV5-1 and TRBJ1-4 provide the parts outside the CDR3, is KAGVTQTPRYLIKTRGQQVTLSCSPISGHRSVSWYQQTPGQGLQFLFEYFSETQRNKGNFPGRFSGRQFSNSRSEMNVSTLELGDSALYLCASSLTATNEKLFFGSGTQLSVL.

The rearrangement joins TRBV5-1 to TRBJ2-1; 7 bases align to TRBD2. The germline V gene encodes CDR1 SGHRS and CDR2 YFSETQ. J lost 6 bases, V lost 3 bases, and 9 bases had no gene match. CDR3 length: 15 amino acids. CDR3 sequence: CASSSGAGVGNEQFF. In nucleotides, the CDR3 is TGCGCCAGCAGCTCGGGTGCGGGAGTAGGCAATGAGCAGTTCTTC.

The chain uses TRBV10-3 and TRBJ2-5, with D maybe TRBD1 (6 bases). The CDR3 spans 17 residues. Trimming took 3 bases from V and 1 from J, leaving 18 bases between them. Germline CDR1 is ENHRY and CDR2 is SYGVKD. The CDR3 DNA sequence: TGTGCCATCAGTGAACGTCAGGGGCCAAAACCCCAAGAGACCCAGTACTTC. Translating gives CAISERQGPKPQETQYF.

The chain couples TRBV3-1 (or the pseudogene TRBV3-2) to TRBJ2-1, with 11 bases fitting TRBD2. Trimming removed 3 bases from V and 5 bases from J; junction bases left unmatched: 3. There are 15 residues in the CDR3. Germline V CDR1 and CDR2: LGHDT, YNNKEL (reference sequence). CDR3: CASSHIAGGNNEQFF. In DNA form, the CDR3 reads TGTGCCAGCAGCCACATAGCGGGAGGGAACAATGAGCAGTTCTTC.

The chain recombines TRBV9 with TRBJ1-3; D is undetermined. This CDR3 comprises 14 residues. Between the trimmed V and J ends, which lost 0 bases and 0 bases, there was a span of 4 bases. Germline CDR1 SGDLS, CDR2 YYNGEE. CDR3 bases: TGTGCCAGCAGCGTAGACAGCTCTGGAAACACCATATATTTT. This sequence encodes CASSVDSSGNTIYF.

This chain connects TRBV10-3 to TRBJ2-1, with 8 bases fitting TRBD2. The trim removed 10 bases at V and 6 bases at J, leaving 17 bases unmatched. This CDR3 has 16 residues. Germline values: CDR1 ENHRY, CDR2 SYGVKD. The CDR3 sequence: CATQPREREFSNEQFF. DNA of the CDR3: TGTGCCACCCAACCCAGGGAGCGGGAGTTTAGCAATGAGCAGTTCTTC.

The chain is built from TRBV6-5 and TRBJ2-4, with TRBD1 matching 7 bases. V lost 0 bases and J lost 4; bases outside the gene matches: 6. CDR1 is MNHEY, CDR2 SVGAGI, per germline. CDR3 size: 16 residues. CDR3 coding DNA: TGTGCCAGCAGTTACTCGAAGGGGGCCGCAAAAAACATTCAGTACTTC. Its protein product is CASSYSKGAAKNIQYF.

The V and J genes are TRBV2 and TRBJ2-7, with D perhaps TRBD1 (6 bases). CDR3 size: 13 residues. Germline V gene lookup returns CDR1 SNHLY and CDR2 FYNNEI. V was clipped by 5 bases and J by 2 bases, with 10 bases between them. The CDR3 loop is CASSSGDTYEQYF. Written as DNA, the CDR3 is TGTGCCAGCAGTTCCGGGGACACCTACGAGCAGTACTTC.

This chain uses TRBV6-2 or TRBV6-3 with TRBJ2-7; D uncertain. Germline loops: CDR1 MNHEY, CDR2 SVGEGT. With 4 bases removed from V and 1 base from J, the gap between germline ends came to 5 bases. The CDR3 is made up of 12 amino acids. This chain's CDR3 is CASSSLSYEQYF. The CDR3 DNA sequence: TGTGCCAGCAGTTCCTTATCCTACGAGCAGTACTTC.

The chain carries TRBV9 and TRBJ1-1, with 8 nucleotides matching TRBD1. This CDR3 region has 14 residues. Germline V lookup: CDR1 SGDLS, CDR2 YYNGEE. J gave up 4 bases and V 2 bases, and 4 bases lay outside the gene matches. The chain's CDR3 is CASSVAGGGTEAFF. The CDR3 DNA follows: TGTGCCAGCAGCGTTGCAGGGGGCGGCACTGAAGCTTTCTTT.

The V call is TRBV5-6, the J call TRBJ1-2; no clear D gene. Germline CDR1 SGHDT, CDR2 YYEEEE. Trimming took off 1 base at V and 1 base at J, with 8 bases between the two ends. The CDR3 totals 14 residues. CDR3 DNA sequence: TGTGCCAGCAGCTTGAACTACTTTAACTATGGCTACACCTTC. Translating it yields CASSLNYFNYGYTF.

The chain employs TRBV30 and TRBJ2-3, with 12 bases identical to TRBD2. Germline lookup yields CDR1 GTSNPN and CDR2 SVGIG (reference sequence). The CDR3 spans 17 residues. The V segment lost 0 bases and the J segment 2 bases; nucleotides outside the gene matches: 6. CDR3: CAWSVSRTSGITDTQYF. CDR3 in DNA: TGTGCCTGGAGTGTATCCAGGACTAGCGGGATCACAGATACGCAGTATTTT.

The J gene is TRBJ1-5, the V gene TRBV2; D perhaps matches TRBD1 (5 bases). V was pared by 2 bases and J by 12 bases, with 8 bases between. The germline CDR1 and CDR2 sequences are SNHLY and FYNNEI. The CDR3 has 11 residues. The CDR3 spells CASSEKGHQHF. DNA for the CDR3: TGTGCCAGCAGTGAAAAGGGGCACCAGCATTTT. Full variable domain (remainder filled in from reference TRBV2 and TRBJ1-5): EPEVTQTPSHQVTQMGQEVILRCVPISNHLYFYWYRQILGQKVEFLVSFYNNEISEKSEIFDDQFSVERPDGSNFTLKIRSTKLEDSAMYFCASSEKGHQHFGDGTRLSIL.

CDR3 sequence: CATSRADTPLGYGYTF. CDR3 nucleotides: TGTGCCACCAGCAGAGCCGACACGCCTCTCGGATATGGCTACACCTTC. The rearrangement uses TRBV15 and TRBJ1-2, with D uncertain. The V gene lost 1 base and the J gene lost 5 bases, with 17 bases spanning the gap. Germline CDR1 and CDR2: LNHNV and YYDKDF (reference sequence). This CDR3 contains 16 residues.

Written as DNA, the CDR3 is TGCGCCAGCAGCTTGAGCCTAAGGGGCCCAACTAATGAAAAACTGTTTTTT. This gives the protein CASSLSLRGPTNEKLFF. The chain combines TRBV5-1 with TRBJ1-4, with a possible D match to TRBD1 (5 bases). Germline CDR1 SGHRS, CDR2 YFSETQ. Trimming took off 1 base at V and 0 bases at J, with 13 bases between the two ends. This CDR3 is built from 17 residues. Full variable domain (missing parts from reference TRBV5-1 and TRBJ1-4): KAGVTQTPRYLIKTRGQQVTLSCSPISGHRSVSWYQQTPGQGLQFLFEYFSETQRNKGNFPGRFSGRQFSNSRSEMNVSTLELGDSALYLCASSLSLRGPTNEKLFFGSGTQLSVL.

The chain links TRBV5-5 to TRBJ1-4; possibly TRBD1 for D (6 bases). Germline V lookup: CDR1 SGHKS, CDR2 YYEKEE (reference sequence). This CDR3 is built from 13 residues. Trimming took 4 bases from V and 8 from J, leaving 12 bases between them. The CDR3 here is CASSVAGTEKLFF. CDR3 bases: TGTGCCAGCAGCGTAGCAGGGACAGAAAAACTGTTTTTT. The full variable domain, its missing parts supplied by reference TRBV5-5 and TRBJ1-4, is DAGVTQSPTHLIKTRGQQVTLRCSPISGHKSVSWYQQVLGQGPQFIFQYYEKEERGRGNFPDRFSARQFPNYSSELNVNALLLGDSALYLCASSVAGTEKLFFGSGTQLSVL.

The rearrangement links TRBV6-5 to TRBJ2-7; TRBD2 aligns across 7 bases. Trimming removed 10 bases from V and 6 bases from J; junction bases left unmatched: 15. Germline V lookup: CDR1 MNHEY, CDR2 SVGAGI. This CDR3 region has 14 residues. CDR3 in DNA: TGTGCCACCGCTTATAAAGGGAGGGGTGGCGAGCAGTACTTC. Amino acid sequence: CATAYKGRGGEQYF.

The genes are TRBV19 and TRBJ1-4; perhaps TRBD1 as D (5 bases). V was cut by 4 bases and J by 14 bases, with 20 bases left in between. Germline V gene sequence: CDR1 LNHDA, CDR2 SQIVND (reference sequence). The CDR3 is 14 residues long. CDR3 nucleotide sequence: TGTGCCAGTAGTAGCGTATCGGGGCCGGGAGTGCTGTTTTTT. Protein product: CASSSVSGPGVLFF.

This clone appeared a single time. The chain is built from TRBV7-9 and TRBJ1-3; no clear D gene. V gave up 4 bases and J gave up 0 bases, with 10 bases separating them. Germline CDR1 reads SEHNR; CDR2 reads FQNEAQ (reference sequence). The length of the CDR3 is 15 residues. The CDR3 nucleotides are TGTGCCAGCAGCTCATTGCAGAACTCTGGAAACACCATATATTTT. Protein: CASSSLQNSGNTIYF. The full variable domain, in which reference TRBV7-9 and TRBJ1-3 provide the parts outside the CDR3, is DTGVSQNPRHKITKRGQNVTFRCDPISEHNRLYWYRQTLGQGPEFLTYFQNEAQLEKSRLLSDRFSAERPKGSFSTLEIQRTEQGDSAMYLCASSSLQNSGNTIYFGEGSWLTVV.

The chain uses TRBV6-6 and TRBJ1-5; 7 bases match TRBD1. V was pared by 2 bases and J by 5 bases, with 0 bases of the junction left unmatched. The CDR3 sequence is 13 residues long. Per the germline V gene, CDR1 is MNHNY and CDR2 is SVGAGI (reference sequence). The CDR3 sequence is CASSYDRDQPQHF. CDR3 DNA: TGTGCCAGCAGTTACGACAGGGATCAGCCCCAGCATTTT.